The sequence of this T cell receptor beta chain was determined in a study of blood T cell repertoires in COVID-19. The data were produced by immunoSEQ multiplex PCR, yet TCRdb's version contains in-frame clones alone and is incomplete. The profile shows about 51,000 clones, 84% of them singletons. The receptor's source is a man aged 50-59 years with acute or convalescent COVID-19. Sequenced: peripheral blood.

As DNA, the CDR3 is TGTGCTAGTGGTTTGGTACAGGGGGAAGCTTTCTTT. Translated, it gives CASGLVQGEAFF. This chain joins TRBV12-5 and TRBJ1-1; 7 bases are shared with TRBD1. The CDR3 runs 12 residues. CDR1 and CDR2 from the germline V gene are LGHNT and FRNRAP. V shed 0 bases and J 8 bases; nucleotides not matched to a gene: 0.